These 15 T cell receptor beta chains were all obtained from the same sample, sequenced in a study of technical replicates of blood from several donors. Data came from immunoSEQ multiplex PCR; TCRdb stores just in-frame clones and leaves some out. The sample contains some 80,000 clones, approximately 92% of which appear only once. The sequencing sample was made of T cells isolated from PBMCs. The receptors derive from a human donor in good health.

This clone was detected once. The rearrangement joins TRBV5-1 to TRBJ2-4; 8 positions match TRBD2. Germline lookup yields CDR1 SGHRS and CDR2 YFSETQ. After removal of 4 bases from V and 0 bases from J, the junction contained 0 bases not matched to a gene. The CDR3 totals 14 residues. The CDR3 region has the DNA TGCGCCAGCAGCCGGGAGGGAGCCAAAAACATTCAGTACTTC. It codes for CASSREGAKNIQYF. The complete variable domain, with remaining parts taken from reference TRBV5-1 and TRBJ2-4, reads KAGVTQTPRYLIKTRGQQVTLSCSPISGHRSVSWYQQTPGQGLQFLFEYFSETQRNKGNFPGRFSGRQFSNSRSEMNVSTLELGDSALYLCASSREGAKNIQYFGAGTRLSVL.

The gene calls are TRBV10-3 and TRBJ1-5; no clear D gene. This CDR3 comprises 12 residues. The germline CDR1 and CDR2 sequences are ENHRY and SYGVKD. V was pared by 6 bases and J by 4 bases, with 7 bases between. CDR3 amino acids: CAISPTNQPQHF. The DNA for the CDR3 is TGTGCCATCAGCCCGACTAATCAGCCCCAGCATTTT.

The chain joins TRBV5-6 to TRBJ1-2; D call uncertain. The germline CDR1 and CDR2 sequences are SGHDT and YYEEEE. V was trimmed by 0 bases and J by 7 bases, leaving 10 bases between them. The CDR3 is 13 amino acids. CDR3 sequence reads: CASSLVGRGGYTF. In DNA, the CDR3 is TGTGCCAGCAGCTTGGTAGGCCGCGGTGGCTACACCTTC. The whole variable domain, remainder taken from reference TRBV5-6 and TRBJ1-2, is DAGVTQSPTHLIKTRGQQVTLRCSPKSGHDTVSWYQQALGQGPQFIFQYYEEEERQRGNFPDRFSGHQFPNYSSELNVNALLLGDSALYLCASSLVGRGGYTFGSGTRLTVV.

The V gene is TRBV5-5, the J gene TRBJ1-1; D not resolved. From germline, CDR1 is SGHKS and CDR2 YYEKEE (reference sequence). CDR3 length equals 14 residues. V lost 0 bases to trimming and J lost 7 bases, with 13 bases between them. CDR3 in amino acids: CASSLGSYGNEAFF. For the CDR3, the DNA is TGTGCCAGCAGCTTGGGAAGCTACGGTAATGAAGCTTTCTTT.

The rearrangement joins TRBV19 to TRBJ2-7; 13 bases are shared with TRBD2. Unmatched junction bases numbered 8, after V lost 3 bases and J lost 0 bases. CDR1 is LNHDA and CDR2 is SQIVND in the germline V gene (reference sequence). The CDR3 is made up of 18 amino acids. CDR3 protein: CASSIQGTSGAFSYEQYF. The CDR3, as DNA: TGTGCCAGTAGTATCCAGGGGACTAGCGGGGCTTTCTCCTACGAGCAGTACTTC.

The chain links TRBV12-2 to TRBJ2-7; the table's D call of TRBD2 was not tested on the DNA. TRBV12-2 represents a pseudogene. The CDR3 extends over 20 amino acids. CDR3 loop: CASRLGKTGAGASGAYEQYF. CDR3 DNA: TGTGCAAGTCGCTTAGGGAAAACGGGAGCCGGCGCTAGCGGGGCCTACGAGCAGTACTTC.

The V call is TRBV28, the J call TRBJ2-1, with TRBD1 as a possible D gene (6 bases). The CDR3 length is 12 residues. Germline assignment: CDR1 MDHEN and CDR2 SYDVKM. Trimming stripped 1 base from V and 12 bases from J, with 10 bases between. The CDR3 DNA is TGTGCCAGCAGTTTATTACAGGGACGGCAGTTCTTC. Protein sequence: CASSLLQGRQFF.

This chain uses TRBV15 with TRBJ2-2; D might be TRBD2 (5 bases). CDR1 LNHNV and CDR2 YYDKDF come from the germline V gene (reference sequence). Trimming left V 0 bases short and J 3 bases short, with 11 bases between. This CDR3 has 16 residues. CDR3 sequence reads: CATSRDSRTDTGELFF. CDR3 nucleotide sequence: TGTGCCACCAGCAGAGATAGCAGGACTGACACCGGGGAGCTGTTTTTT.

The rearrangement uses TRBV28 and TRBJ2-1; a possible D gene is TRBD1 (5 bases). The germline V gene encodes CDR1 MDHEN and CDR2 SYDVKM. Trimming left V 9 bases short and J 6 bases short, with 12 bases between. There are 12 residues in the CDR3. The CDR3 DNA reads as TGTGCCAGTTCAGGGCTCCTCAATGAGCAGTTCTTC. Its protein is CASSGLLNEQFF.

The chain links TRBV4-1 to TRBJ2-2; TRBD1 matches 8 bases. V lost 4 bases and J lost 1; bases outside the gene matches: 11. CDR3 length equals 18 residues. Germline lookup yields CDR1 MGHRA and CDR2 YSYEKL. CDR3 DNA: TGCGCCAGCAGCCGAGAAACCAGGGGGCGGGGGAACACCGGGGAGCTGTTTTTT. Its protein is CASSRETRGRGNTGELFF.

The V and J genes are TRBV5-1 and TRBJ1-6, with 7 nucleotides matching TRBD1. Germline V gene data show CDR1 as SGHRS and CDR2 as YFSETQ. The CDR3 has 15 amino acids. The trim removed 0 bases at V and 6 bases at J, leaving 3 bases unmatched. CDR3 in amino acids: CASSLEGAANSPLHF. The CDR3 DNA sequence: TGCGCCAGCAGCTTGGAGGGGGCCGCTAATTCACCCCTCCACTTT.

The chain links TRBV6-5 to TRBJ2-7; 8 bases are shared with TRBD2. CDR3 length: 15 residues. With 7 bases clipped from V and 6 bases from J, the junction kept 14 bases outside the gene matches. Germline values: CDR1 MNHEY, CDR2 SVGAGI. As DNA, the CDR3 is TGTGCCAGCACCGAACTAGCGGCCCCAATCGGCGAGCAGTACTTC. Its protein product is CASTELAAPIGEQYF.

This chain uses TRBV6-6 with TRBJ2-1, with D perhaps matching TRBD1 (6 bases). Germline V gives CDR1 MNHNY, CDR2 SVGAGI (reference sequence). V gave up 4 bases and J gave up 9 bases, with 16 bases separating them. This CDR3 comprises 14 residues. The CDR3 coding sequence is TGTGCCAGCAGTTCCCGTATGGGGGCGGGTGAGCAGTTCTTC. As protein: CASSSRMGAGEQFF.

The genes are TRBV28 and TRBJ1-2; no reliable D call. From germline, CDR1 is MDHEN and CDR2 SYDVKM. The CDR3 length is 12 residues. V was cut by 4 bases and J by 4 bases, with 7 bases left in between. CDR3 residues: CASSSPSYGYTF. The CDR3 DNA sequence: TGTGCCAGCAGTTCACCCAGCTATGGCTACACCTTC.

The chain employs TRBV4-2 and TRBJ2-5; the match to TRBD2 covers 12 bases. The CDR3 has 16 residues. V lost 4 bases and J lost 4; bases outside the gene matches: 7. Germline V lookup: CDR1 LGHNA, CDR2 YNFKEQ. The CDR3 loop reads CASSPRTSGKGETQYF. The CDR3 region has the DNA TGTGCCAGCAGCCCAAGGACTAGCGGGAAAGGAGAGACCCAGTACTTC.